This is a list of T cell receptor beta chains from one sample in a study of T cell repertoires in cytomegalovirus infection. TCRdb independently ran MiXCR on the reads; one entry per CDR3 protein. The table lists about 240,000 distinct CDR3 sequences, approximately 7% of them singletons, with around 6% in the top ten. The specimen sequenced was PBMCs. The receptors here all came from a human donor in good health (CMV status not recorded). Some clones in this sample may be carry-over from other donors' samples. CDR3s include the opening cysteine and the closing phenylalanine or tryptophan. A D gene is named only where the DNA matches it firmly. Rows give clone size only sometimes, using once, few, many, or a class for an expanded clone.

CDR3aa	CDR3nt	abundance	j_gene	v_gene	d_gene
CATQWGSTEAFF	TGTGCCACCCAGTGGGGGAGCACTGAAGCTTTCTTT	many	TRBJ1-1	TRBV6-1	NA
CASSLGQANQPQHF	TGTGCCAGCAGCTTAGGACAGGCCAATCAGCCCCAGCATTTT	many	TRBJ1-5	TRBV7-9	NA
CASSHLTGELFF	TGCGCCAGCAGCCATCTCACCGGGGAGCTGTTTTTT	NA	TRBJ2-2	TRBV4-3	NA
CASGPGQGAYEQYF	TGTGCTAGTGGCCCAGGACAGGGAGCCTACGAGCAGTACTTC	few	TRBJ2-7	TRBV12-5	TRBD1
CASSEGQANTEAFF	TGTGCCAGCAGCGAGGGACAGGCCAACACTGAAGCTTTCTTT	NA	TRBJ1-1	TRBV9	TRBD1
CASSRVPSGTGELFF	TGTGCCAGCAGCCGCGTTCCTAGCGGTACCGGGGAGCTGTTTTTT	few	TRBJ2-2	TRBV7-3	TRBD2
CSARASGGRTYEQYF	TGCAGTGCTAGAGCCAGCGGGGGAAGGACCTACGAGCAGTACTTC	many	TRBJ2-7	TRBV20-1	TRBD2
CASSYWGTSTDTQYF	TGTGCCAGCAGTTATTGGGGGACTAGCACAGATACGCAGTATTTT	NA	TRBJ2-3	TRBV6-5	NA
CASSLGLAGRTDTQYF	TGTGCCAGCAGCTTAGGACTAGCGGGACGCACAGATACGCAGTATTTT	many	TRBJ2-3	TRBV7-9	TRBD2
CASLAGVPSGANVLTF	TGTGCCAGCCTAGCAGGTGTCCCCTCTGGGGCCAACGTCCTGACTTTC	NA	TRBJ2-6	TRBV7-9	NA
CASSPVAGWQFF	TGTGCCAGCAGCCCCGTGGCAGGGTGGCAGTTCTTC	many	TRBJ2-1	TRBV7-2	NA
CASSLIGAEQFF	TGTGCCAGCAGCTTAATAGGGGCTGAGCAGTTCTTC	many	TRBJ2-1	TRBV7-2	NA
CASSQVLPTGTLSGNTIYF	TGCGCCAGCAGCCAAGTTTTGCCGACAGGGACCCTCTCTGGAAACACCATATATTTT	NA	TRBJ1-3	TRBV4-1	TRBD1
CASSLPIAGGLNNEQFF	TGCGCCAGCAGCCTACCCATAGCGGGGGGGCTGAACAATGAGCAGTTCTTC	many	TRBJ2-1	TRBV5-1	TRBD2
CASSVGEGTNYGYTF	TGTGCCAGCAGCGTAGGAGAAGGAACGAACTATGGCTACACCTTC	many	TRBJ1-2	TRBV9	NA
CSAKVRPDYEQYF	TGCAGTGCGAAGGTTCGACCTGACTACGAGCAGTACTTC	many	TRBJ2-7	TRBV20-1	NA
CASSPEGAFSYEQFF	TGCGCCAGCAGCCCGGAAGGGGCTTTCAGCTATGAGCAGTTCTTC	NA	TRBJ2-1	TRBV5-1	NA
CASSQVKGNTIYF	TGTGCCAGCAGCCAAGTTAAAGGAAACACCATATATTTT	many	TRBJ1-3	TRBV14	NA
CASSSTLGSGWGPTDVETEAFF	TGTGCCAGCAGCTCAACCCTGGGATCGGGATGGGGACCGACAGATGTTGAAACTGAAGCTTTCTTT	many	TRBJ1-1	TRBV5-6	NA